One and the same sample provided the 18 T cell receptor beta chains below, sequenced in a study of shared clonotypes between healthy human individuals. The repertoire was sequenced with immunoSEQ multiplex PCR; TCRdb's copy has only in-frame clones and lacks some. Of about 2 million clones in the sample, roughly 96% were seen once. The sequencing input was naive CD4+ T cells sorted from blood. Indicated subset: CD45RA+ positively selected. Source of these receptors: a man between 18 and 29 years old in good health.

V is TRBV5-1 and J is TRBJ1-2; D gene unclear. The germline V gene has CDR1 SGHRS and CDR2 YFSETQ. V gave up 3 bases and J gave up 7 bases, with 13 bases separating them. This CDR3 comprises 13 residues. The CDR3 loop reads CASSYASGIGYTF. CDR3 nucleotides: TGCGCCAGCAGCTACGCCAGTGGTATTGGCTACACCTTC.

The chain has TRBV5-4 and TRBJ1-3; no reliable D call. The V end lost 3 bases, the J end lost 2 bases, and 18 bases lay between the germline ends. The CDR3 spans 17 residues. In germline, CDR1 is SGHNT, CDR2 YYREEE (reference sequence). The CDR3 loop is CASSSPQNQGAGNTIYF. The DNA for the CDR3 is TGTGCCAGCAGCTCCCCCCAGAACCAAGGTGCTGGAAACACCATATATTTT.

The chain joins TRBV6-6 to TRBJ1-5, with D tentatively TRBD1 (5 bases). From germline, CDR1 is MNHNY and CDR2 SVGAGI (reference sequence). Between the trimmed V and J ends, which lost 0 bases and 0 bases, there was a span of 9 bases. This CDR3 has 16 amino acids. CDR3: CASSYSSRDSNQPQHF. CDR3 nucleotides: TGTGCCAGCAGTTACTCGTCCAGGGATAGCAATCAGCCCCAGCATTTT.

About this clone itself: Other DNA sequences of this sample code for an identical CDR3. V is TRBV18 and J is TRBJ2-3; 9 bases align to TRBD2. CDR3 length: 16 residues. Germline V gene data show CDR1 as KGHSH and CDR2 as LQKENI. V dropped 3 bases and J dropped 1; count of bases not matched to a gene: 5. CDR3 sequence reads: CASSPLAGVGTDTQYF. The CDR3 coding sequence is TGTGCCAGCTCACCCTTAGCGGGAGTGGGCACAGATACGCAGTATTTT.

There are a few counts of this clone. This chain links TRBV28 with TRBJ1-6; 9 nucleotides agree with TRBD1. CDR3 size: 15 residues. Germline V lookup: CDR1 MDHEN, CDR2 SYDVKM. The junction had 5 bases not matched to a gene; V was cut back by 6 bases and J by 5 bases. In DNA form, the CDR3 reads TGTGCCAGCAGGCGGGACAGGGACAATAATTCACCCCTCCACTTT. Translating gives CASRRDRDNNSPLHF. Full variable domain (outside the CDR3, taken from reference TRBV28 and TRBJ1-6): DVKVTQSSRYLVKRTGEKVFLECVQDMDHENMFWYRQDPGLGLRLIYFSYDVKMKEKGDIPEGYSVSREKKERFSLILESASTNQTSMYLCASRRDRDNNSPLHFGNGTRLTVT.

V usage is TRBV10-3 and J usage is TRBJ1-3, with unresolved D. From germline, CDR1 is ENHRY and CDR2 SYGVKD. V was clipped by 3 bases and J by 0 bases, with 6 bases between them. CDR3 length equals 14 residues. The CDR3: CAISDGRSGNTIYF. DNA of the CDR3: TGTGCCATCAGTGATGGCCGCTCTGGAAACACCATATATTTT.

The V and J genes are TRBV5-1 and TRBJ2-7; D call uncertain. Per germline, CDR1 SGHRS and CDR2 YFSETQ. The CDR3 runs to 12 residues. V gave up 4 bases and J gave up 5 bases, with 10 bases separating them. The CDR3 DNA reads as TGCGCCAGCAGCGTACCTTCGGACGAGCAGTACTTC. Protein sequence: CASSVPSDEQYF.

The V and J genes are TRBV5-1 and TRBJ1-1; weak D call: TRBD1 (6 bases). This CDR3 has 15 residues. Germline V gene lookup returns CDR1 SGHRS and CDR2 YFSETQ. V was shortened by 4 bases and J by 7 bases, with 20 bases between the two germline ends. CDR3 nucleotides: TGCGCCAGCAGCGAACAAGGAGGGGGGATGGATGAAGCTTTCTTT. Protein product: CASSEQGGGMDEAFF.

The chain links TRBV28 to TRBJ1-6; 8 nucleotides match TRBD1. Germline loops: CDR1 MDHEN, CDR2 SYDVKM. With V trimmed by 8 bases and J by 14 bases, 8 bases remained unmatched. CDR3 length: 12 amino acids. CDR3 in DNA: TGTGCCAGCGGACAGGGAGAAGGTTCCCTCCACTTT. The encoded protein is CASGQGEGSLHF. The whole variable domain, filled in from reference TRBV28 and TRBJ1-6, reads DVKVTQSSRYLVKRTGEKVFLECVQDMDHENMFWYRQDPGLGLRLIYFSYDVKMKEKGDIPEGYSVSREKKERFSLILESASTNQTSMYLCASGQGEGSLHFGNGTRLTVT.

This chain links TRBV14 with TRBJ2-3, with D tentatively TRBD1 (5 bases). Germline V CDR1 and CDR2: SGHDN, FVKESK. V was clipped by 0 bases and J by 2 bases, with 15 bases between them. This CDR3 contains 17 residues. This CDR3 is CASSQDIPGKFTDTQYF. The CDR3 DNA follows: TGTGCCAGCAGCCAAGATATCCCAGGGAAATTCACAGATACGCAGTATTTT.

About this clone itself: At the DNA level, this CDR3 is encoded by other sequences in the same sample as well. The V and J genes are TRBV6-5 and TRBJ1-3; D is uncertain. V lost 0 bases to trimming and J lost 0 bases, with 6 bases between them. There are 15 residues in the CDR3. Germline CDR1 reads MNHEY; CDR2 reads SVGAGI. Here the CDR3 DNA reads TGTGCCAGCAGTTACTCCGGCTTCTCTGGAAACACCATATATTTT. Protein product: CASSYSGFSGNTIYF.

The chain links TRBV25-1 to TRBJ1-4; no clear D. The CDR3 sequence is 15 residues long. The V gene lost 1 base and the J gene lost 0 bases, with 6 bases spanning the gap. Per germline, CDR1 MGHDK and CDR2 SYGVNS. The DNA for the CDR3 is TGTGCCAGCAGTGAATTGGGCACAACTAATGAAAAACTGTTTTTT. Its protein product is CASSELGTTNEKLFF.

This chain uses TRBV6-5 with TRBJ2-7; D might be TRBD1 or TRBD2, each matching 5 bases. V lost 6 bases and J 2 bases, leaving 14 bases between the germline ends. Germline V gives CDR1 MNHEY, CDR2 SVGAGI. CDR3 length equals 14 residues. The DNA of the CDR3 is TGTGCCAGCAGCCGACAGAGGGGTCCCTACGAGCAGTACTTC. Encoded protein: CASSRQRGPYEQYF.

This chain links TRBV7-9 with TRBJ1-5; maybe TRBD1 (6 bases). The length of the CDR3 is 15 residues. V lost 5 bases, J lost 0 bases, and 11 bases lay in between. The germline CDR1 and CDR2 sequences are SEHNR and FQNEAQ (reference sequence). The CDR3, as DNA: TGTGCCAGCAGCGGACAGTCTGATAGCAATCAGCCCCAGCATTTT. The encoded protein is CASSGQSDSNQPQHF.

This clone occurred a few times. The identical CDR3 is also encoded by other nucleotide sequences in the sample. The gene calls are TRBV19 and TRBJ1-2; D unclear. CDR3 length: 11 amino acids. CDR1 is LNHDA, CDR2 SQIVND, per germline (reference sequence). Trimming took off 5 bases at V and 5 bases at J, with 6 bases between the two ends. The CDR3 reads CASSLGYGYTF. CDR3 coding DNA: TGTGCCAGTAGTCTCGGATATGGCTACACCTTC.

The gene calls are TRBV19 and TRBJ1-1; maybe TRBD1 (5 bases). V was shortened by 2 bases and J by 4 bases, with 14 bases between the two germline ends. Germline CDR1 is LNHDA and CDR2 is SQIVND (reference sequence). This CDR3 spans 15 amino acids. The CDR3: CASSIIVAGSTEAFF. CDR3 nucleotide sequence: TGTGCCAGTAGTATAATCGTGGCAGGGAGCACTGAAGCTTTCTTT.

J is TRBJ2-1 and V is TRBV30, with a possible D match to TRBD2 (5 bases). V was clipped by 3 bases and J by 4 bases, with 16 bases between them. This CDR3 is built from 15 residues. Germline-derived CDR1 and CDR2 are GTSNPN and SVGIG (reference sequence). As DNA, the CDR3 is TGTGCCTGGAGAACCCTCGGTAGCGCATACAATGAGCAGTTCTTC. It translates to CAWRTLGSAYNEQFF.

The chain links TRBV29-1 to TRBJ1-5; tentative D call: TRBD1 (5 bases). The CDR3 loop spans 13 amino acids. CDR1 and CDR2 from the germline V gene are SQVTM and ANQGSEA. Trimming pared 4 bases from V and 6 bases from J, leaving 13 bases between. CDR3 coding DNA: TGCAGCGTTGTCTCCGGGGGAGGTCAGCCCCAGCATTTT. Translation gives CSVVSGGGQPQHF.